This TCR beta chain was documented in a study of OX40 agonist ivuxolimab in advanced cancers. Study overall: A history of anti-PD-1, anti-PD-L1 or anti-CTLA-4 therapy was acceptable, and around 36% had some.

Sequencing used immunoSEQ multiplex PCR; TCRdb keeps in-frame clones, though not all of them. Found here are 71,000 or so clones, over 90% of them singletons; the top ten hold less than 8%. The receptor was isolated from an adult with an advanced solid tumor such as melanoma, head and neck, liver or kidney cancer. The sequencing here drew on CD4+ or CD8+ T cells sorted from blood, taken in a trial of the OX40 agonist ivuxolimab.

The CDR3 DNA follows: TGTGCCTGGAGTGTAAGAGGGCAGTACAATCAGCCCCAGCATTTT. Protein sequence: CAWSVRGQYNQPQHF. The rearrangement joins TRBV30 to TRBJ1-5, with unresolved D. This CDR3 comprises 15 residues. V shed 0 bases and J shed 3 bases, with 12 bases lying between them. CDR1 GTSNPN and CDR2 SVGIG come from the germline V gene (reference sequence).